The 21 T cell receptor beta chains presented below share a single source sample, sequenced in a study of monozygotic twins with inflammatory bowel disease. TCRdb reanalyzed the 5' RACE reads, giving one entry per CDR3 protein sequence and no DNA. The record lists about 300,000 distinct CDR3 sequences, of which the ten most abundant hold less than 6.5%. Sequenced material: blood. These receptor sequences come from a human donor with ulcerative colitis or Crohn's disease, or a healthy co-twin of an affected twin (not recorded which).

The rearrangement joins TRBV27 to TRBJ1-3. CDR3 size: 17 residues. Germline-derived CDR1 and CDR2 are MNHEY and SMNVEV (reference sequence). The CDR3 region is CASSPVGYTTSGNTIYF.

CDR3 residues: CASSFSSFAGEAFF. The rearrangement uses TRBV12-3 or TRBV12-4 and TRBJ1-1. The CDR3 consists of 14 residues.

This chain connects TRBV12-3 or TRBV12-4 to TRBJ2-3; the TCRdb call, TRBD1, lacks DNA for checking. This CDR3 contains 12 residues. CDR3 protein: CASSSSGSTQYF.

The chain is built from TRBV9 and TRBJ2-7; absent DNA, TCRdb's TRBD2 call cannot be checked. This CDR3 region has 14 residues. Germline V lookup: CDR1 SGDLS, CDR2 YYNGEE. The CDR3 is CASSAGLGAYEQYF.

J is TRBJ2-3 and V is TRBV20-1; as DNA is missing, the TRBD2 call by TCRdb cannot be tested. Looked up from germline, CDR1 is DFQATT and CDR2 is SNEGSKA (reference sequence). This CDR3 comprises 14 residues. CDR3 region: CSAPAEGRTDTQYF.

The gene calls are TRBV12-3 or TRBV12-4 and TRBJ2-3. This CDR3 is built from 13 residues. The CDR3 here is CASSFQIGDTQYF.

The V gene is TRBV15, the J gene TRBJ2-7; TCRdb indicates TRBD2, and absent DNA this call remains unverified. This CDR3 comprises 16 residues. Germline V gene data show CDR1 as LNHNV and CDR2 as YYDKDF (reference sequence). CDR3 in amino acids: CATSRERKAGRHEQYF.

The chain couples TRBV11-2 to TRBJ2-5; the D call from TCRdb, TRBD1, cannot be confirmed without DNA. The CDR3 totals 14 residues. From germline, CDR1 is SGHAT and CDR2 FQNNGV. This CDR3 is CASSPPARKETQYF.

This chain joins TRBV5-1 and TRBJ2-7. The germline gives CDR1 SGHRS, CDR2 YFSETQ. The CDR3 consists of 13 residues. CDR3 loop: CASSFSLADEQYF.

The V and J genes are TRBV2 and TRBJ1-2; no DNA is available, so the TRBD1 call from TCRdb remains unchecked. Germline CDR1 reads SNHLY; CDR2 reads FYNNEI. The CDR3 spans 19 residues. CDR3 sequence reads: CASSEIQDRTRFFIYGYTF.

This rearrangement joins TRBV7-7 to TRBJ2-2; TCRdb's assignment of TRBD1 cannot be checked, as there is no DNA. The CDR3 sequence is 15 residues long. CDR1 is SSHAT, CDR2 FNYEAQ, per germline (reference sequence). CDR3 sequence: CASSQRQGTTGELFF.

The rearrangement links TRBV7-8 to TRBJ1-1; TCRdb proposes TRBD1, but this gene call is untestable without DNA. CDR1 and CDR2 (germline): SGHVS, FQNEAQ. This CDR3 is built from 14 residues. This chain's CDR3 is CASSRGNPNTEAFF.

The CDR3: CASSYRRPGQGLNSPLHF. The gene calls are TRBV6-2 or TRBV6-3 and TRBJ1-6; TCRdb reports TRBD1, a call that lacks DNA to check it against. Per the germline V gene, CDR1 is MNHEY and CDR2 is SVGEGT. The CDR3 runs to 18 residues.

The V call is TRBV12-3 or TRBV12-4, the J call TRBJ2-3; the TRBD1 assignment by TCRdb is unverifiable without DNA. The CDR3 is 16 amino acids. The CDR3 protein is CASSLSGTGQTDTQYF.

V gene TRBV5-1 combines with J gene TRBJ2-5. Germline V CDR1 and CDR2: SGHRS, YFSETQ. CDR3 size: 15 residues. The CDR3 region is CASSLALAQQETQYF.

The chain joins TRBV27 to TRBJ2-2. Germline V CDR1 and CDR2: MNHEY, SMNVEV (reference sequence). The CDR3 consists of 14 residues. CDR3 loop: CASSLNQPTGELFF.

CDR3 loop: CATSSPSRTQYF. The gene calls are TRBV15 and TRBJ2-5; TCRdb indicates TRBD2, and absent DNA this call remains unverified. Germline CDR1 reads LNHNV; CDR2 reads YYDKDF (reference sequence). The CDR3 is made up of 12 amino acids.

The rearrangement uses TRBV5-1 and TRBJ2-2; TCRdb names TRBD1, which stays unverified in the absence of DNA. This CDR3 has 14 amino acids. The germline V gene has CDR1 SGHRS and CDR2 YFSETQ. This CDR3 is CATKLSGDTGELFF. The full variable domain, in which reference TRBV5-1 and TRBJ2-2 provide the parts outside the CDR3, is KAGVTQTPRYLIKTRGQQVTLSCSPISGHRSVSWYQQTPGQGLQFLFEYFSETQRNKGNFPGRFSGRQFSNSRSEMNVSTLELGDSALYLCATKLSGDTGELFFGEGSRLTVL.

J is TRBJ1-5 and V is TRBV25-1. Germline V CDR1 and CDR2: MGHDK, SYGVNS. This CDR3 region has 13 residues. The CDR3 sequence: CASSGVGNQPQHF.

This rearrangement joins TRBV29-1 to TRBJ1-2; TCRdb's assignment of TRBD1 cannot be checked, as there is no DNA. The CDR3 has 12 residues. Germline assignment: CDR1 SQVTM and CDR2 ANQGSEA. CDR3 sequence reads: CSVPRVSYGYTF.

The chain uses TRBV5-6 and TRBJ2-7; as DNA is missing, the TRBD2 call by TCRdb cannot be tested. This CDR3 is built from 15 residues. Germline loops: CDR1 SGHDT, CDR2 YYEEEE. The CDR3 protein is CASSRRHIRSYEQYF. The variable domain in full, with the rest retrieved from reference TRBV5-6 and TRBJ2-7, is DAGVTQSPTHLIKTRGQQVTLRCSPKSGHDTVSWYQQALGQGPQFIFQYYEEEERQRGNFPDRFSGHQFPNYSSELNVNALLLGDSALYLCASSRRHIRSYEQYFGPGTRLTVT.